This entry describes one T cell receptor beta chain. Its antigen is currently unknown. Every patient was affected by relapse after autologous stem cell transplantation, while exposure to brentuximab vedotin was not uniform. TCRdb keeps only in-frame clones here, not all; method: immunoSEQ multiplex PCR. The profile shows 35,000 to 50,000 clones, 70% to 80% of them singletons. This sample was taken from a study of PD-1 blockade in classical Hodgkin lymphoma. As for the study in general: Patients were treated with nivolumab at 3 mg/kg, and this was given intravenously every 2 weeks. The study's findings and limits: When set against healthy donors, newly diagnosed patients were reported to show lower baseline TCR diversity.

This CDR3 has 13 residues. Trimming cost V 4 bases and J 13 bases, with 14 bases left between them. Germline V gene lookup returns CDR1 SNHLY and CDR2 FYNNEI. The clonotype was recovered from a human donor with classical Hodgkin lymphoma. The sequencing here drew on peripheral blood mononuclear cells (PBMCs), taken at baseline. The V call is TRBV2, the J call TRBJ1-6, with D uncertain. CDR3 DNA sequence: TGTGCCAGCAGTGTTAACAATAATCCGCCCCTCCACTTT. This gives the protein CASSVNNNPPLHF.